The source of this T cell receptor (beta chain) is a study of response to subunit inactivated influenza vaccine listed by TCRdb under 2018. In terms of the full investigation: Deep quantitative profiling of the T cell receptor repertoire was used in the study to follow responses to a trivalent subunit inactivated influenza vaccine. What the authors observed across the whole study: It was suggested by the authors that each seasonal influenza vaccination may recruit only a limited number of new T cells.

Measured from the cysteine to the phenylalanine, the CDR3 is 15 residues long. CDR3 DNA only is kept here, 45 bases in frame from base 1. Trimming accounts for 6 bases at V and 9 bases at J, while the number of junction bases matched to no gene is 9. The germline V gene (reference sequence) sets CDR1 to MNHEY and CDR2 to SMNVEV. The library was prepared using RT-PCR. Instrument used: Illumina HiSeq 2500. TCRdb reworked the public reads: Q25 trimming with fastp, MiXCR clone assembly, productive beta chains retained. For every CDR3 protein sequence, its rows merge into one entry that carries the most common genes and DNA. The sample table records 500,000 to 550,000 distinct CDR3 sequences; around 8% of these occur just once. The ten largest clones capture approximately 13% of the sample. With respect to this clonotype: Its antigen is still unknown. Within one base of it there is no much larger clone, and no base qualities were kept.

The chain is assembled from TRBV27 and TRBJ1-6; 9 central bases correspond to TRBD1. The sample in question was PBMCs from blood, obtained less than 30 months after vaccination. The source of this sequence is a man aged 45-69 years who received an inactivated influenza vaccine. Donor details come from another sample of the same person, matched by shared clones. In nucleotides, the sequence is TGTGCCAGCAGGCTACAGGGGGCAGGGAGTTCACCCCTCCACTTT. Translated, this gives CASRLQGAGSSPLHF.